The sequence of this TCR beta chain was determined in a study of T cells in narcolepsy. Study summary: Healthy controls were enrolled alongside patients with narcolepsy type 1 or type 2.

Study-wide results and limits: Reportedly, autoreactive clonotypes were serially detected in patients' blood but not controls'. Same-patient CSF and blood CD4+ T cell clonotypes included HCRT-specific and TRIB2-specific autoreactive ones. Some memory CD4+ repertoires had no autoreactive clone sequences.

The table came from immunoSEQ multiplex PCR; TCRdb's copy has only in-frame clones and leaves some out. The sample lists about 32,000 clones, about 85% occurring once. In the case of this clone: Antigen unknown.

From germline, CDR1 is LNHDA and CDR2 SQIVND (reference sequence). V was clipped by 6 bases and J by 4 bases; unmatched bases: 6. CDR3 length: 14 residues. The TCR sequence derives from a human donor with narcolepsy. Sequencing was done on a sample of CD45RA- memory CD4+ T cells from PBMCs. The chain has TRBV19 and TRBJ1-2, with 9 bases lining up with TRBD1. This CDR3 is CASRGGTGPYGYTF. The CDR3 bases are TGTGCCAGTAGAGGCGGGACAGGGCCCTATGGCTACACCTTC.